This T cell receptor (beta chain) came from a study of T cells in localized non-small cell lung cancer. Study-level points and caveats: Higher T cell density in the blood was associated with longer overall survival, whereas higher adjacent-lung clonality associated with shorter survival.

Lacking atypia, the adjacent lung had been sampled at least 2 cm away from the tumor margin. The germline CDR1 and CDR2 sequences are LNHDA and SQIVND (reference sequence). This CDR3 region has 14 residues. Trimming stripped 6 bases from V and 0 bases from J, with 9 bases between. With regard to this clone: Its matching antigen is unknown.

TCRdb's copy holds only in-frame clones and misses some; the assay was immunoSEQ multiplex PCR. Of 1,500 or so clones detected, roughly 30% appear once; the ten largest clones hold under 20%. This receptor was identified in a male donor at least 60 years old with stage II squamous cell lung carcinoma. The chain carries TRBV19 and TRBJ1-3; no clear D gene. Sample: normal lung tissue next to the tumor, taken before any cancer treatment. CDR3 protein: CASRAVSSGNTIYF. The CDR3 bases are TGTGCCAGTAGAGCAGTAAGCTCTGGAAACACCATATATTTT.